The 16 T cell receptor beta chains below come from one sample, sequenced in a study of blood T cell repertoires in COVID-19. Sequencing used immunoSEQ multiplex PCR; TCRdb keeps in-frame clones, though not all of them. The sample includes roughly 200,000 clones, roughly 80% seen only once; the top ten take approximately 4.8%. Sequences were obtained from peripheral blood. These receptors were obtained from a man aged 45-65 years with active or convalescent COVID-19.

This clone was found once. The V gene is TRBV7-9, the J gene TRBJ1-4; D is undetermined. V was pared by 2 bases and J by 0 bases, with 10 bases between. The CDR3 is made up of 16 amino acids. Germline CDR1 is SEHNR and CDR2 is FQNEAQ (reference sequence). DNA of the CDR3: TGTGCCAGCAGCTTACCCTTGGCCGCAACTAATGAAAAACTGTTTTTT. Its protein is CASSLPLAATNEKLFF.

Concerning this clone itself: Different DNA sequences within this sample yield the same CDR3. The chain uses TRBV28 and TRBJ1-1; 8 positions match TRBD1. Germline V CDR1 and CDR2: MDHEN, SYDVKM. The J segment lost 2 bases and the V segment lost 7 bases, leaving 6 bases of the junction unmatched. The CDR3 spans 14 residues. The CDR3 spells CASNLGQENTEAFF. The CDR3 coding sequence is TGTGCCAGCAATTTGGGACAGGAAAACACTGAAGCTTTCTTT.

DNA of the CDR3: TGCAGCGTTGAAGATGGGGCTAGCGGGGTCGAGACCCAGTACTTC. Its translation is CSVEDGASGVETQYF. The chain has TRBV29-1 and TRBJ2-5, with TRBD2 matching 9 bases. The trim removed 0 bases at V and 5 bases at J, leaving 7 bases unmatched. CDR1 is SQVTM and CDR2 is ANQGSEA in the germline V gene. CDR3 length equals 15 residues.

The rearrangement links TRBV6-5 to TRBJ1-5, with 7 bases lining up with TRBD1. V lost 8 bases and J lost 5; bases outside the gene matches: 6. Germline assignment: CDR1 MNHEY and CDR2 SVGAGI. This CDR3 has 13 amino acids. The CDR3 DNA reads TGTGCCAGCCGGGACAGATTTTATCAGCCCCAGCATTTT. It yields the protein CASRDRFYQPQHF.

This chain joins TRBV19 and TRBJ1-5, with 7 bases matching TRBD1. The CDR3 is 14 residues long. J was trimmed by 6 bases and V by 4 bases; bases with no gene match: 6. CDR1 is LNHDA, CDR2 SQIVND, per germline (reference sequence). In DNA form, the CDR3 reads TGTGCCAGTAGTACGGTAACAGGGGTTCAGCCCCAGCATTTT. Protein product: CASSTVTGVQPQHF. The full variable domain, with the rest looked up from reference TRBV19 and TRBJ1-5, is DGGITQSPKYLFRKEGQNVTLSCEQNLNHDAMYWYRQDPGQGLRLIYYSQIVNDFQKGDIAEGYSVSREKKESFPLTVTSAQKNPTAFYLCASSTVTGVQPQHFGDGTRLSIL.

This clone was seen only once. The chain links TRBV7-9 to TRBJ1-6, with D unclear. Trimming cost V 5 bases and J 7 bases, with 15 bases left between them. Germline-derived CDR1 and CDR2 are SEHNR and FQNEAQ (reference sequence). CDR3 length: 15 residues. The CDR3 loop is CASSPRQDLNSPLHF. The CDR3 DNA reads as TGTGCCAGCAGCCCCCGGCAGGATCTAAATTCACCCCTCCACTTT.

This clone was seen a handful of times. This chain links TRBV18 with TRBJ1-5; possibly TRBD1 for D (5 bases). Per germline, CDR1 KGHSH and CDR2 LQKENI. Trimming shortened V by 3 bases and J by 5 bases, and 14 bases separated the two germline ends. This CDR3 comprises 15 residues. CDR3 DNA: TGTGCCAGCTCACCCCAGGGTCCCCGGGATCAGCCCCAGCATTTT. Translation gives CASSPQGPRDQPQHF.

The rearrangement uses TRBV5-1 and TRBJ1-1; 8 nucleotides line up with TRBD1. Germline CDR1 is SGHRS and CDR2 is YFSETQ. The CDR3 extends over 15 amino acids. V shed 0 bases, J shed 4 bases, and the junction held 5 bases outside the gene matches. CDR3 DNA sequence: TGCGCCAGCAGCTTGGAATCAGGGGGCTCCACTGAAGCTTTCTTT. Its translation is CASSLESGGSTEAFF.

This clone was picked up one time. The rearrangement joins TRBV7-9 to TRBJ2-2, with TRBD2 identical over 7 bases. The CDR3 is 17 residues long. Germline values: CDR1 SEHNR, CDR2 FQNEAQ (reference sequence). J lost 0 bases, V lost 4 bases, and 8 bases had no gene match. The CDR3 here is CASSSPSGGPNTGELFF. The CDR3 coding sequence is TGTGCCAGCAGCTCCCCCTCGGGGGGTCCGAACACCGGGGAGCTGTTTTTT.

The genes are TRBV12-3 or TRBV12-4 and TRBJ2-7; 7 bases fit TRBD2. This CDR3 comprises 13 residues. V gave up 5 bases and J gave up 3 bases; unmatched junction bases: 4. CDR3 in DNA: TGTGCCAGCAGTCTTGGGGGGGGCTACGAGCAGTACTTC. Residues: CASSLGGGYEQYF.

Only one count was recorded for this clone. The chain recombines TRBV27 with TRBJ1-2; D is unclear. Trimming took off 6 bases at V and 5 bases at J, with 13 bases between the two ends. This CDR3 has 13 amino acids. Germline V gives CDR1 MNHEY, CDR2 SMNVEV (reference sequence). This chain's CDR3 is CASSYGRLYGYTF. The CDR3 nucleotides are TGTGCCAGCAGCTACGGACGACTATATGGCTACACCTTC.

The rearrangement uses TRBV19 and TRBJ1-6, with a weak D call TRBD1 (6 bases). The germline gives CDR1 LNHDA, CDR2 SQIVND (reference sequence). V was trimmed by 5 bases and J by 7 bases, leaving 15 bases between them. The CDR3 totals 15 residues. The CDR3 nucleotides read TGTGCCAGTAGTGGGGGCACCAAGAGGAATTCACCCCTCCACTTT. Translated: CASSGGTKRNSPLHF. Together with reference TRBV19 and TRBJ1-6, the CDR3 gives the full variable domain: DGGITQSPKYLFRKEGQNVTLSCEQNLNHDAMYWYRQDPGQGLRLIYYSQIVNDFQKGDIAEGYSVSREKKESFPLTVTSAQKNPTAFYLCASSGGTKRNSPLHFGNGTRLTVT.

This clone was seen a few times. The V gene is TRBV12-3 or TRBV12-4, the J gene TRBJ1-3, with D uncertain. V dropped 3 bases and J dropped 4 bases, with 7 bases sitting between them. The CDR3 extends over 13 amino acids. CDR3 nucleotide sequence: TGTGCCAGCAGTTTTAACATAGGAAACACCATATATTTT. Its protein product is CASSFNIGNTIYF.

The J gene is TRBJ2-5, the V gene TRBV12-5; D is unclear. Germline CDR1 and CDR2: LGHNT and FRNRAP. The CDR3 sequence is 13 residues long. With 7 bases removed from V and 2 bases from J, the gap between germline ends came to 11 bases. The CDR3 DNA sequence: TGTGCTAGTGCCGCAGGAAGACAAGAGACCCAGTACTTC. Its protein product is CASAAGRQETQYF.

Details on this clone: The same CDR3 can be traced to other DNA sequences in this sample. The chain uses TRBV18 and TRBJ1-5, with D maybe TRBD1 (5 bases). The germline V gene encodes CDR1 KGHSH and CDR2 LQKENI. Trimming left V 3 bases short and J 3 bases short, with 12 bases between. The CDR3 extends over 15 amino acids. The CDR3 DNA sequence: TGTGCCAGCTCACCCCCTGGGGGGTCCAATCAGCCCCAGCATTTT. Protein product: CASSPPGGSNQPQHF. The full variable domain, completed using reference TRBV18 and TRBJ1-5, is NAGVMQNPRHLVRRRGQEARLRCSPMKGHSHVYWYRQLPEEGLKFMVYLQKENIIDESGMPKERFSAEFPKEGPSILRIQQVVRGDSAAYFCASSPPGGSNQPQHFGDGTRLSIL.

This clone was detected only a few times. V gene TRBV19 combines with J gene TRBJ1-2, with a tentative D call TRBD1 (5 bases). CDR1 is LNHDA and CDR2 is SQIVND in the germline V gene (reference sequence). The CDR3 is made up of 13 amino acids. Trimming shortened V by 6 bases and J by 1 base, and 9 bases separated the two germline ends. The CDR3 sequence: CASSLQVNYGYTF. The CDR3 region has the DNA TGTGCCAGTAGCTTACAGGTTAACTATGGCTACACCTTC.